This entry lists 22 T cell receptor beta chains sequenced from one sample in a study of T cell responses to AZD1222 COVID-19 vaccine. Assay used: immunoSEQ multiplex PCR; TCRdb lists only in-frame clones, some missing. The table records approximately 140,000 clones, about 90% of them present only once. This specimen consisted of peripheral blood, obtained 28 days after the second AZD1222 dose. The receptors here all came from an adult who received the AZD1222 COVID-19 vaccine.

The chain combines TRBV7-2 with TRBJ2-7, with 7 bases that match TRBD1. The CDR3 contains 16 residues. CDR1 SGHTA and CDR2 FQGNSA come from the germline V gene. The J segment lost 4 bases and the V segment lost 1 base, leaving 10 bases of the junction unmatched. CDR3 DNA: TGTGCCAGCAGCTTAGAAAGAAAGGCAGGGGGATACGAGCAGTACTTC. Translating gives CASSLERKAGGYEQYF.

The chain joins TRBV5-6 to TRBJ2-7; TRBD1 aligns across 7 bases. Germline values: CDR1 SGHDT, CDR2 YYEEEE. This CDR3 comprises 17 residues. The V segment lost 0 bases and the J segment 0 bases; nucleotides outside the gene matches: 9. CDR3 loop: CASSLGRRTGFSYEQYF. CDR3 in DNA: TGTGCCAGCAGCTTGGGGCGGAGGACAGGCTTCTCCTACGAGCAGTACTTC.

The V gene is TRBV2, the J gene TRBJ2-6; D unresolved. The length of the CDR3 is 13 residues. Trimming stripped 10 bases from V and 4 bases from J, with 11 bases between. Germline CDR1 is SNHLY and CDR2 is FYNNEI. CDR3: CATSPRGANVLTF. In DNA, the CDR3 is TGTGCCACCAGCCCTAGGGGGGCCAACGTCCTGACTTTC.

The rearrangement uses TRBV30 and TRBJ1-5, with unresolved D. This CDR3 is built from 12 residues. The V end was cut by 0 bases, the J end by 6 bases, with 6 bases between. Germline CDR1 and CDR2: GTSNPN and SVGIG (reference sequence). The CDR3 protein is CAWSVRGQPQHF. CDR3 nucleotide sequence: TGTGCCTGGAGTGTTCGGGGTCAGCCCCAGCATTTT.

J is TRBJ1-2 and V is TRBV6-1; 8 bases map to TRBD1. The germline V gene has CDR1 MNHNS and CDR2 SASEGT. CDR3 length equals 17 residues. V was pared by 5 bases and J by 13 bases, with 24 bases of the junction left unmatched. This CDR3 reads CASSKGLTGDPSDSCTF. CDR3 sequence (DNA): TGTGCCAGCAGTAAAGGGTTGACAGGGGACCCGTCGGATTCGTGCACCTTC.

The chain employs TRBV5-1 and TRBJ1-5; D unclear. The CDR3 runs to 13 residues. Germline loops: CDR1 SGHRS, CDR2 YFSETQ. The V end was cut by 1 base, the J end by 5 bases, with 7 bases between. DNA of the CDR3: TGCGCCAGCAGCTTGAACGGGGATCAGCCCCAGCATTTT. It codes for CASSLNGDQPQHF.

The chain combines TRBV2 with TRBJ2-3; perhaps D is TRBD1 or TRBD2 (6 bases each). The CDR3 totals 15 residues. Trimming stripped 7 bases from V and 2 bases from J, with 16 bases between. Germline CDR1 SNHLY, CDR2 FYNNEI. This CDR3 is CASKDVGGSTDTQYF. In DNA, the CDR3 is TGTGCCAGCAAGGACGTAGGGGGGTCCACAGATACGCAGTATTTT.

The rearrangement uses TRBV15 and TRBJ1-5; D is uncertain. From germline, CDR1 is LNHNV and CDR2 YYDKDF (reference sequence). CDR3 length equals 14 residues. The germline V and J ends were trimmed by 3 bases and 3 bases, with 9 bases remaining between them. The CDR3 coding sequence is TGTGCCACCAGCAGGGGAGGGCCCAATCAGCCCCAGCATTTT. Its translation: CATSRGGPNQPQHF.

The V call is TRBV6-5, the J call TRBJ2-1; maybe TRBD2 (5 bases). The CDR3 is made up of 14 amino acids. Trimming removed 0 bases at V and 5 bases at J, with 8 bases between. Germline CDR1 MNHEY, CDR2 SVGAGI. Written as DNA, the CDR3 is TGTGCCAGCAGTTACTCGGAGACTAACAATGAGCAGTTCTTC. Translated: CASSYSETNNEQFF.

The chain couples TRBV5-1 to TRBJ2-5; tentative D call: TRBD1 (5 bases). CDR1 is SGHRS, CDR2 YFSETQ, per germline. This CDR3 is 13 amino acids long. Trimming took 2 bases from V and 7 from J, leaving 12 bases between them. The CDR3 reads CASSFRGSGTQYF. The CDR3 bases are TGCGCCAGCAGCTTTAGGGGAAGTGGGACCCAGTACTTC.

The V and J genes are TRBV7-2 and TRBJ1-4, with D perhaps matching TRBD1 (6 bases). Germline V gene sequence: CDR1 SGHTA, CDR2 FQGNSA. V lost 3 bases, J lost 8 bases, and 13 bases lay in between. This CDR3 region has 14 residues. The DNA of the CDR3 is TGTGCCAGCAGCTTGGACAGTTCGAACGAAAAACTGTTTTTT. Translation: CASSLDSSNEKLFF.

The chain couples TRBV6-5 to TRBJ2-7; TRBD1 matches at 7 bases. In germline, CDR1 is MNHEY, CDR2 SVGAGI. The CDR3 has 14 amino acids. The trim removed 2 bases at V and 4 bases at J, leaving 5 bases unmatched. CDR3 nucleotide sequence: TGTGCCAGCAGTTACACCCGACAGGGATACGAGCAGTACTTC. It encodes CASSYTRQGYEQYF.

This chain joins TRBV4-1 and TRBJ1-2, with D unclear. Trimming cost V 0 bases and J 5 bases, with 7 bases left between them. The CDR3 has 13 amino acids. CDR1 is MGHRA and CDR2 is YSYEKL in the germline V gene. CDR3 loop: CASSQDLQYGYTF. Here the CDR3 DNA reads TGCGCCAGCAGCCAAGATCTGCAGTATGGCTACACCTTC.

This clone occurred once. The chain employs TRBV2 and TRBJ1-1; the D gene is possibly TRBD1 (5 bases). The CDR3 totals 14 residues. The germline V gene has CDR1 SNHLY and CDR2 FYNNEI. Trimming cost V 5 bases and J 0 bases, with 10 bases left between them. The CDR3 reads CASSRGGMNTEAFF. Here the CDR3 DNA reads TGTGCCAGCAGTCGGGGGGGGATGAACACTGAAGCTTTCTTT.

In the case of this clone: Other nucleotide sequences from this sample produce the same CDR3. The V call is TRBV18, the J call TRBJ2-2; D ambiguous. CDR1 is KGHSH and CDR2 is LQKENI in the germline V gene. The V end lost 1 base, the J end lost 5 bases, and 5 bases lay between the germline ends. The CDR3 is 13 amino acids. CDR3 nucleotide sequence: TGTGCCAGCTCACCACAGGGTACCGGGGAGCTGTTTTTT. This translates into CASSPQGTGELFF.

The chain combines TRBV25-1 with TRBJ2-5; the D is unclear. This CDR3 has 13 residues. Germline-derived CDR1 and CDR2 are MGHDK and SYGVNS. V lost 2 bases and J lost 3, with 7 bases in between. CDR3 in amino acids: CASSEIGKETQYF. For the CDR3, the DNA is TGTGCCAGCAGTGAAATAGGAAAAGAGACCCAGTACTTC.

The V call is TRBV18, the J call TRBJ2-7; TRBD2 matches at 9 bases. The germline V gene encodes CDR1 KGHSH and CDR2 LQKENI. V shed 2 bases and J 0 bases; nucleotides not matched to a gene: 11. The CDR3 consists of 18 residues. Here the CDR3 DNA reads TGTGCCAGCTCACCATGGTATGGTGGCGGGGGGGACTCCTACGAGCAGTACTTC. Translated, it gives CASSPWYGGGGDSYEQYF.

J is TRBJ2-6 and V is TRBV7-9; D gene uncertain. The CDR3 has 13 amino acids. CDR1 and CDR2 (germline): SEHNR, FQNEAQ (reference sequence). Trimming stripped 7 bases from V and 1 base from J, with 5 bases between. CDR3 DNA sequence: TGTGCCAGCATATATTCTGGGGCCAACGTCCTGACTTTC. Translated: CASIYSGANVLTF.

This clone was picked up one time. V is TRBV3-1 (or the pseudogene TRBV3-2) and J is TRBJ1-3; D unclear. The ends were cut back, 1 base at V and 0 bases at J, with 7 bases in the middle. The germline V gene has CDR1 LGHDT and CDR2 YNNKEL (reference sequence). This CDR3 comprises 15 residues. The CDR3 here is CASSQAGLSGNTIYF. DNA for the CDR3: TGTGCCAGCAGCCAAGCAGGACTCTCTGGAAACACCATATATTTT.

This rearrangement joins TRBV21-1 to TRBJ2-7. TRBV21-1 is listed as a pseudogene. This CDR3 has 14 amino acids. Here the CDR3 DNA reads TGTGCCAGCAGCAAAGATGACGGAACCTACGAGCAGTACTTC. Its translation is CASSKDDGTYEQYF.

The rearrangement joins TRBV14 to TRBJ2-5, with 14 positions matching TRBD2. The V segment lost 3 bases and the J segment 4 bases; nucleotides outside the gene matches: 7. Looked up from germline, CDR1 is SGHDN and CDR2 is FVKESK. CDR3 length: 17 residues. The CDR3 region is CASSQTSGRALGETQYF. In DNA, the CDR3 is TGTGCCAGCAGCCAGACTAGCGGGAGGGCCCTCGGAGAGACCCAGTACTTC.

This chain joins TRBV12-3 or TRBV12-4 and TRBJ1-1; the D gene is possibly TRBD1 (5 bases). The V end was cut by 5 bases, the J end by 8 bases, with 15 bases between. The CDR3 is made up of 13 amino acids. The CDR3 nucleotides read TGTGCCAGCAGTCTCGACGGGGGGTGGGAAGCTTTCTTT. It codes for CASSLDGGWEAFF.